One T cell receptor (beta chain) is described in this entry. This sample is drawn from a study of blood T cell repertoires in COVID-19. Original processing methods: Using reference gene primer amplification, nucleated cell counts were estimated. The table came from immunoSEQ multiplex PCR; TCRdb's copy has only in-frame clones and leaves some out. V and J calls plus clone size are reproduced from that table; the DNA served to infer D and trimming. The data hold roughly 53,000 clones, with about 77% observed a single time. Germline V gene data show CDR1 as SEHNR and CDR2 as FQNEAQ (reference sequence). The ends lost 6 bases at V and 4 bases at J; junction bases unmatched: 14. The CDR3 runs to 16 residues.

The sequenced sample consisted of peripheral blood. The receptor was derived from a man between 65 and 79 years old with active or convalescent COVID-19. The genes are TRBV7-9 and TRBJ1-2; 7 nucleotides agree with TRBD1. The CDR3 reads CASSRSSGTESYGYTF. In DNA form, the CDR3 reads TGTGCCAGCAGTCGTTCATCCGGGACAGAAAGCTATGGCTACACCTTC. The full variable domain, in which reference TRBV7-9 and TRBJ1-2 provide the parts outside the CDR3, is DTGVSQNPRHKITKRGQNVTFRCDPISEHNRLYWYRQTLGQGPEFLTYFQNEAQLEKSRLLSDRFSAERPKGSFSTLEIQRTEQGDSAMYLCASSRSSGTESYGYTFGSGTRLTVV.